Each of the 30 T cell receptor beta chains below was sequenced from the same sample in a study of blood T cell repertoires in COVID-19. Sequencing was performed with immunoSEQ multiplex PCR; in TCRdb, only in-frame clones are kept and a portion is missing. The data hold 100,000 to 150,000 clones, with 81% observed a single time. Sequences were obtained from peripheral blood. Every receptor here comes from a woman aged 55-69 years with active or convalescent COVID-19.

About this clone: At one end the junction does not follow the germline gene, possibly because of a read error. The V call is TRBV28, the J call TRBJ1-4; D is ambiguous. Germline lookup yields CDR1 MDHEN and CDR2 SYDVKM. The CDR3 covers 11 residues. The CDR3, as DNA: TGTACCAGCAGCCTGAGGGAGAAACTGTTTTTT. Protein: CTSSLREKLFF. The whole variable domain, remainder taken from reference TRBV28 and TRBJ1-4, is DVKVTQSSRYLVKRTGEKVFLECVQDMDHENMFWYRQDPGLGLRLIYFSYDVKMKEKGDIPEGYSVSREKKERFSLILESASTNQTSMYLCTSSLREKLFFGSGTQLSVL.

The chain carries TRBV5-6 and TRBJ1-1; weak D call: TRBD1 (5 bases). V lost 4 bases and J lost 5, with 9 bases in between. CDR3 length: 12 residues. In germline, CDR1 is SGHDT, CDR2 YYEEEE. The CDR3, as DNA: TGTGCCAGCAGCCTCAGGGTAACTGAAGCTTTCTTT. This codes for CASSLRVTEAFF.

The chain joins TRBV19 to TRBJ2-5; 12 nucleotides match TRBD2. Germline CDR1 LNHDA, CDR2 SQIVND (reference sequence). This CDR3 is built from 16 residues. J lost 2 bases, V lost 4 bases, and 5 bases had no gene match. In DNA, the CDR3 is TGTGCCAGTAGTACCCGACTAGCGGGGGCACAAGAGACCCAGTACTTC. It specifies CASSTRLAGAQETQYF.

The chain couples TRBV10-3 to TRBJ1-1; 7 bases line up with TRBD1. Germline CDR1 ENHRY, CDR2 SYGVKD. Trimming at V came to 6 bases and at J to 4 bases, leaving 2 bases not matched to a gene. The length of the CDR3 is 12 residues. DNA for the CDR3: TGTGCCATCAGCCAGGGGGGCACTGAAGCTTTCTTT. Its protein is CAISQGGTEAFF.

This clone was seen once. The V and J genes are TRBV2 and TRBJ1-1; TRBD1 matches at 8 bases. Per germline, CDR1 SNHLY and CDR2 FYNNEI. The CDR3 runs to 14 residues. V lost 7 bases, J lost 0 bases, and 4 bases stayed unmatched. In DNA form, the CDR3 reads TGTGCCAGCATCTGGGACAGGATGAACACTGAAGCTTTCTTT. This translates into CASIWDRMNTEAFF.

The gene calls are TRBV24-1 and TRBJ1-1; D is undetermined. The length of the CDR3 is 13 residues. Trimming shortened V by 8 bases and J by 1 base, and 10 bases separated the two germline ends. In germline, CDR1 is KGHDR, CDR2 SFDVKD. CDR3 region: CATTNPGNTEAFF. CDR3 sequence (DNA): TGTGCCACCACCAACCCAGGGAACACTGAAGCTTTCTTT.

DNA for the CDR3: TGCAGCGCCGGACAGGGAGTAACAGATACGCAGTATTTT. It is translated as CSAGQGVTDTQYF. The V and J genes are TRBV29-1 and TRBJ2-3; TRBD1 aligns across 8 bases. The CDR3 loop spans 13 amino acids. With V trimmed by 7 bases and J by 3 bases, 6 bases remained unmatched. Per germline, CDR1 SQVTM and CDR2 ANQGSEA.

This clone was detected a few times. The genes are TRBV6-6 and TRBJ2-7; 12 bases fit TRBD1. After removal of 2 bases from V and 5 bases from J, the junction contained 4 bases not matched to a gene. The CDR3 runs 15 residues. Germline V lookup: CDR1 MNHNY, CDR2 SVGAGI (reference sequence). The CDR3 protein is CASSYTGTGGNEQYF. The CDR3, as DNA: TGTGCCAGCAGTTACACCGGGACAGGGGGCAACGAGCAGTACTTC.

In DNA form, the CDR3 reads TGTGCCAGCAGCCAACAGCGGCTCGCCTACAATGAGCAGTTCTTC. It codes for CASSQQRLAYNEQFF. The chain couples TRBV7-9 to TRBJ2-1; possible D gene TRBD2, 5 bases. Germline CDR1 is SEHNR and CDR2 is FQNEAQ (reference sequence). V was pared by 5 bases and J by 2 bases, with 13 bases between. The CDR3 contains 15 residues.

This chain connects TRBV6-6 to TRBJ2-2; D is possibly TRBD2 (5 bases). V shed 2 bases and J shed 8 bases, with 15 bases lying between them. CDR3 length: 15 amino acids. CDR1 is MNHNY and CDR2 is SVGAGI in the germline V gene (reference sequence). CDR3 sequence (DNA): TGTGCCAGCAGTTACGGGTCACTAGTTAAAGGGGAGCTGTTTTTT. It translates to CASSYGSLVKGELFF.

This chain links TRBV4-1 with TRBJ1-6; maybe TRBD1 (5 bases). The germline gives CDR1 MGHRA, CDR2 YSYEKL. The V end was cut by 1 base, the J end by 10 bases, with 14 bases between. The CDR3 has 15 amino acids. CDR3 region: CASSQVWGVGSPLHF. CDR3 nucleotides: TGCGCCAGCAGCCAAGTTTGGGGGGTAGGATCACCCCTCCACTTT.

This chain links TRBV7-2 with TRBJ2-7; D perhaps matches TRBD1 (5 bases). Looked up from germline, CDR1 is SGHTA and CDR2 is FQGNSA. Trimming cost V 5 bases and J 6 bases, with 14 bases left between them. This CDR3 spans 13 amino acids. The CDR3 region has the DNA TGTGCCAGCAGCACCACCAGGGAAAGCGAGCAGTACTTC. Residues: CASSTTRESEQYF.

The V and J genes are TRBV11-2 and TRBJ2-3; 13 bases fit TRBD2. Looked up from germline, CDR1 is SGHAT and CDR2 is FQNNGV. V shed 5 bases and J 7 bases; nucleotides not matched to a gene: 12. This CDR3 has 17 residues. In nucleotides, the CDR3 is TGTGCCAGCAGCCAAAACCGGGGACTAGCGGGAAGGTATACGCAGTATTTT. Translating it yields CASSQNRGLAGRYTQYF.

The chain is built from TRBV6-2 or TRBV6-3 and TRBJ1-4, with D perhaps TRBD1 (6 bases). This CDR3 is 13 amino acids long. Germline values: CDR1 MNHEY, CDR2 SVGEGT. V was trimmed by 5 bases and J by 8 bases, leaving 12 bases between them. In nucleotides, the CDR3 is TGTGCCAGCAGTCCCAGCGGGGGCGAAAAACTGTTTTTT. It is translated as CASSPSGGEKLFF.

The J gene is TRBJ2-7, the V gene TRBV4-3, with 9 bases that match TRBD1. Germline V CDR1 and CDR2: LGHNA, YSLEER. With V trimmed by 2 bases and J by 6 bases, 5 bases remained unmatched. This CDR3 spans 14 amino acids. DNA for the CDR3: TGCGCCAGCAGCCAACGGACAGGGGTGTTCGAGCAGTACTTC. Amino acids: CASSQRTGVFEQYF.

The CDR3, as DNA: TGTGCCAGCACCTCGGAGATATCTAACTATGGCTACACCTTC. Its translation is CASTSEISNYGYTF. The chain combines TRBV2 with TRBJ1-2; D is uncertain. Deletions cut 7 bases from V and 0 bases from J, with 12 bases between. This CDR3 has 14 residues. The germline V gene encodes CDR1 SNHLY and CDR2 FYNNEI. Variable domain in full (rest from reference TRBV2 and TRBJ1-2): EPEVTQTPSHQVTQMGQEVILRCVPISNHLYFYWYRQILGQKVEFLVSFYNNEISEKSEIFDDQFSVERPDGSNFTLKIRSTKLEDSAMYFCASTSEISNYGYTFGSGTRLTVV.

The V call is TRBV7-2, the J call TRBJ2-3; 9 bases line up with TRBD2. The CDR3 length is 15 residues. J lost 7 bases, V lost 3 bases, and 8 bases had no gene match. The germline V gene has CDR1 SGHTA and CDR2 FQGNSA. The CDR3 region is CASSFSPSGAYTQYF. The CDR3 bases are TGTGCCAGCAGCTTTTCGCCTAGCGGGGCATATACGCAGTATTTT.

The J gene is TRBJ2-1, the V gene TRBV6-1; TRBD2 agrees at 9 bases. The junction had 6 bases not matched to a gene; V was cut back by 7 bases and J by 5 bases. The CDR3 is 14 amino acids. In germline, CDR1 is MNHNS, CDR2 SASEGT. In DNA form, the CDR3 reads TGTGCCAGCAAGAGACTAGCGGCCGACAATGAGCAGTTCTTC. Protein product: CASKRLAADNEQFF.

This chain connects TRBV6-5 to TRBJ1-5; D gene unclear. V dropped 5 bases and J dropped 6 bases, with 14 bases sitting between them. Germline CDR1 and CDR2: MNHEY and SVGAGI. CDR3 length: 14 residues. CDR3 nucleotides: TGTGCCAGCAGTCCGACCAAGAGCGGTCAGCCCCAGCATTTT. As protein: CASSPTKSGQPQHF.

The rearrangement joins TRBV10-3 to TRBJ2-7; TRBD1 matches at 7 bases. Trimming at V came to 9 bases and at J to 0 bases, leaving 5 bases not matched to a gene. From germline, CDR1 is ENHRY and CDR2 SYGVKD. The CDR3 has 13 residues. Here the CDR3 DNA reads TGTGCCATGGGGGACAGCGGCTCCTACGAGCAGTACTTC. It is translated as CAMGDSGSYEQYF.

CDR3 sequence reads: CASREQGLGTFF. CDR3 bases: TGCGCCAGCAGAGAACAGGGTCTGGGGACTTTCTTT. The J gene is TRBJ1-1, the V gene TRBV5-1; TRBD1 might be the D (6 bases). CDR1 SGHRS and CDR2 YFSETQ come from the germline V gene. This CDR3 is 12 amino acids long. Trimming shortened V by 5 bases and J by 12 bases, and 17 bases separated the two germline ends.

This clone was observed once. The chain employs TRBV18 and TRBJ1-4, with 8 bases fitting TRBD1. Germline lookup yields CDR1 KGHSH and CDR2 LQKENI. V trimming: 3 bases; J trimming: 4 bases; junction bases outside the gene matches: 1. CDR3 length: 14 amino acids. The CDR3 sequence: CASSPGQDNEKLFF. The CDR3 DNA sequence: TGTGCCAGCTCACCGGGACAGGATAATGAAAAACTGTTTTTT.

The chain is built from TRBV7-2 and TRBJ2-1; 8 bases are shared with TRBD2. Germline V CDR1 and CDR2: SGHTA, FQGNSA. The J segment lost 10 bases and the V segment lost 1 base, leaving 12 bases of the junction unmatched. The CDR3 spans 16 residues. The CDR3 loop is CASSLVFLAGQREQFF. CDR3 DNA sequence: TGTGCCAGCAGCTTAGTTTTCCTAGCGGGTCAAAGGGAGCAGTTCTTC.

This clone has a count of ten or more. The rearrangement uses TRBV18 and TRBJ2-3; a weak D match, TRBD1 (6 bases). CDR1 is KGHSH and CDR2 is LQKENI in the germline V gene. The length of the CDR3 is 16 residues. V dropped 0 bases and J dropped 10 bases, with 20 bases sitting between them. CDR3 loop: CASSPPDRSLTGAQYF. In DNA form, the CDR3 reads TGTGCCAGCTCACCACCTGACAGGAGTCTCACCGGGGCGCAGTATTTT.

This chain uses TRBV4-3 with TRBJ1-2; perhaps TRBD1 as D (6 bases). The CDR3 spans 15 residues. Trimming removed 0 bases at V and 3 bases at J, with 11 bases between. CDR1 and CDR2 (germline): LGHNA, YSLEER. This CDR3 is CASSQDWGQDYGYTF. Written as DNA, the CDR3 is TGCGCCAGCAGCCAAGATTGGGGGCAGGACTATGGCTACACCTTC.

Of note for this clone: This sample also contains other DNA sequences that code for the same CDR3. The chain couples TRBV29-1 to TRBJ1-2, with 7 nucleotides matching TRBD1. The trim removed 6 bases at V and 2 bases at J, leaving 3 bases unmatched. The CDR3 has 12 residues. Germline CDR1 SQVTM, CDR2 ANQGSEA. The CDR3 is CSVQQGNYGYTF. CDR3 sequence (DNA): TGCAGCGTCCAACAGGGGAACTATGGCTACACCTTC.

The chain links TRBV5-1 to TRBJ1-3; maybe TRBD1 (5 bases). Looked up from germline, CDR1 is SGHRS and CDR2 is YFSETQ. The CDR3 totals 18 residues. Trimming pared 0 bases from V and 2 bases from J, leaving 18 bases between. Here the CDR3 reads CASSLGRGTVHTGNTIYF. The CDR3 DNA reads TGCGCCAGCAGCTTGGGTCGGGGGACGGTCCACACTGGAAACACCATATATTTT.

This clone has a handful of counts. The chain combines TRBV28 with TRBJ2-1; the D gene is possibly TRBD2 (6 bases). CDR3 size: 14 residues. CDR1 and CDR2 (germline): MDHEN, SYDVKM. Trimming removed 4 bases at V and 4 bases at J, with 11 bases between. The CDR3 loop reads CASSWGDLYNEQFF. The DNA of the CDR3 is TGTGCCAGCAGTTGGGGGGACCTTTACAATGAGCAGTTCTTC.

The chain is built from TRBV20-1 and TRBJ1-4; 8 nucleotides line up with TRBD1. Germline V lookup: CDR1 DFQATT, CDR2 SNEGSKA (reference sequence). The CDR3 is made up of 15 amino acids. After removal of 3 bases from V and 9 bases from J, the junction contained 12 bases not matched to a gene. The CDR3 spells CSASPQGGTGKKLFF. The CDR3 bases are TGCAGTGCTAGTCCCCAGGGAGGGACAGGCAAAAAACTGTTTTTT.

This rearrangement joins TRBV6-6 to TRBJ1-1, with TRBD1 matching over 12 bases. CDR1 and CDR2 from the germline V gene are MNHNY and SVGAGI (reference sequence). The CDR3 is 14 amino acids. The J segment lost 8 bases and the V segment lost 5 bases, leaving 6 bases of the junction unmatched. The CDR3 reads CASSRGQGASEAFF. The CDR3 nucleotides are TGTGCCAGCAGTAGGGGACAGGGGGCCTCCGAAGCTTTCTTT.